A selection of T cell receptor beta chains follows, all from one sample in a study of blood T cell repertoires in COVID-19. Here immunoSEQ multiplex PCR was the method, and the copy in TCRdb shows in-frame clones only, minus some. Among around 140,000 clones, 70% to 90% were seen once, and the ten largest hold about 1.7%. Sequenced sample: peripheral blood. Receptors originate from a man between 65 and 79 years old with acute or convalescent COVID-19. Both conserved end residues are part of each CDR3. Each record gives: D gene, J gene, clone size, V gene, CDR3 DNA, CDR3 protein. A D gene is named only where the DNA matches it firmly. Where a row states a size, it is once, few, many or the class of an expanded clone; other rows omit it.

TRBD2 | TRBJ2-3 | NA | TRBV5-4 | TGTGCCAGCAGGGTCCTAGCGGGAGGGCCAGGGGATACGCAGTATTTT | CASRVLAGGPGDTQYF
NA | TRBJ1-2 | NA | TRBV7-9 | TGTGCCAGCAGCCACAGGGACTATGGCTACACCTTC | CASSHRDYGYTF
TRBD2 | TRBJ2-7 | NA | TRBV14 | TGTGCCAGCAGCCTCGAGGGGTCGGGAGGGCCTATCTACGAGCAGTACTTC | CASSLEGSGGPIYEQYF
NA | TRBJ1-6 | NA | TRBV6-5 | TGTGCCAGCAGTCAGAGGGTTCTTAATTCACCCCTCCACTTT | CASSQRVLNSPLHF
NA | TRBJ2-3 | NA | TRBV3-1/TRBV3-2 | TGTGCCAGCAGCCCCAACGGAGGCGGGGGCTTCCGCGAAGGCACAGATACGCAGTATTTT | CASSPNGGGGFREGTDTQYF
NA | TRBJ1-5 | NA | TRBV7-9 | TGTGCCAGCAGCTTAAGTGGAGGGAATCAGCCCCAGCATTTT | CASSLSGGNQPQHF
TRBD1 | TRBJ1-1 | NA | TRBV19 | TGTGCCAGTAGTGTGGGACAGGGGAGTCTCGCTGAAGCTTTCTTT | CASSVGQGSLAEAFF
NA | TRBJ1-1 | NA | TRBV5-8 | TGTGCCAGCAGCCCCGAGAGGGTCACTGAAGCTTTCTTT | CASSPERVTEAFF
NA | TRBJ2-7 | NA | TRBV27 | TGTGCCAGCAGTTTCACAGGGATCAACGAGCAGTACTTC | CASSFTGINEQYF
TRBD1 | TRBJ2-5 | NA | TRBV7-9 | TGTGCCAGCACCAACACGGACAGGGGAGAGACCCAGTACTTC | CASTNTDRGETQYF
NA | TRBJ1-3 | NA | TRBV30 | TGTGCCTGGTCGGTCCCTGGAAACACCATATATTTT | CAWSVPGNTIYF
NA | TRBJ1-2 | NA | TRBV6-5 | TGTGCCAGCAGTTACCGGAGCAACTATGGCTACACCTTC | CASSYRSNYGYTF
NA | TRBJ2-5 | once | TRBV19 | TGTGCCAGTAGTCCCGGGGTCCAAGAGACCCAGTACTTC | CASSPGVQETQYF
TRBD1 | TRBJ1-4 | NA | TRBV18 | TGTGCCAGCTCACCCCCGGGACAGGGATCGGAAAAACTGTTTTTT | CASSPPGQGSEKLFF
NA | TRBJ2-1 | NA | TRBV11-2 | TGTGCCAGCAGCTTCCAGAGGCAGGGGTACAATGAGCAGTTCTTC | CASSFQRQGYNEQFF
NA | TRBJ1-4 | NA | TRBV6-8 | TGTGCCAGCAGTTATCGGGAGGAAAAACTGTTTTTT | CASSYREEKLFF
TRBD1 | TRBJ1-1 | NA | TRBV18 | TGTGCCAGCTCACCGGAAGGGGGCCCTGAAGCTTTCTTT | CASSPEGGPEAFF
NA | TRBJ2-3 | NA | TRBV7-9 | TGTGCCAGCAGCGCATACGGGTTTGGCACAGATACGCAGTATTTT | CASSAYGFGTDTQYF
NA | TRBJ2-7 | NA | TRBV3-1/TRBV3-2 | TGTGCCAGCAGCACACGGGGGACGGCAGGTTACGAGCAGTACTTC | CASSTRGTAGYEQYF
TRBD1 | TRBJ1-1 | once | TRBV5-1 | TGCGCCAGCAGCTTCGGCCCCGACAGGGCCCCTGAAGCTTTCTTT | CASSFGPDRAPEAFF
NA | TRBJ2-7 | NA | TRBV5-1 | TGCGCCAGCAGCCCCCTGCCAGGCTCTACCTACGAGCAGTACTTC | CASSPLPGSTYEQYF
TRBD1 | TRBJ1-2 | NA | TRBV5-1 | TGCGCCAGCAGTTACGGACAGGGACCTCTTGGATATGGCTACACCTTC | CASSYGQGPLGYGYTF
TRBD1 | TRBJ1-1 | NA | TRBV11-2 | TGTGCCAGCAGCGTCCGGACCCGACAGGGGCGATCAAACACTGAAGCTTTCTTT | CASSVRTRQGRSNTEAFF
NA | TRBJ1-1 | NA | TRBV29-1 | TGCAGCGTTGCTGACAGCATGAACACTGAAGCTTTCTTT | CSVADSMNTEAFF
TRBD2 | TRBJ2-1 | NA | TRBV27 | TGTGCCAGCAGTTTAATACTGACGACTAGCGGGGGATCCAATGAGCAGTTCTTC | CASSLILTTSGGSNEQFF
TRBD2 | TRBJ2-7 | NA | TRBV3-1/TRBV3-2 | TGTGCCAGCAGCCAATCTAGCGGGGGGTCCTACGAGCAGTACTTC | CASSQSSGGSYEQYF
NA | TRBJ1-4 | NA | TRBV9 | TGTGCCAGCAGCGTAGGTAGCGGATCTAATGAAAAACTGTTTTTT | CASSVGSGSNEKLFF
TRBD1 | TRBJ2-5 | NA | TRBV3-1/TRBV3-2 | TGTGCCAGCAGCCAAGGACAGGGACAGACCCAGTACTTC | CASSQGQGQTQYF
TRBD2 | TRBJ2-1 | NA | TRBV5-6 | TGTGCCAGCAGCACGGGACTAGTAGGAGAGCAGTTCTTC | CASSTGLVGEQFF
NA | TRBJ1-1 | NA | TRBV4-1 | TGCGCCAGCAGCCAAGATAGGAACACTGAAGCTTTCTTT | CASSQDRNTEAFF
NA | TRBJ2-3 | NA | TRBV5-1 | TGCGCCAGCAGGGGGGACATTAGCACAGATACGCAGTATTTT | CASRGDISTDTQYF
NA | TRBJ2-7 | NA | TRBV10-3 | TGTGCCATCCGTCAGGCCGACTCCTACGAGCAGTACTTC | CAIRQADSYEQYF
NA | TRBJ1-1 | NA | TRBV7-9 | TGTGCCAGCAGCTTAGCGGGGGGGAGTAGGACTGAAGCTTTCTTT | CASSLAGGSRTEAFF
TRBD1 | TRBJ1-1 | NA | TRBV6-5 | TGTGCCACCCCCTCGGGCAGGGGGCTTAGGACTGAAGCTTTCTTT | CATPSGRGLRTEAFF
TRBD2 | TRBJ2-7 | NA | TRBV4-2 | TGTGCCAGCAGCCAAGAGGCTAGCGGGGCCTACGAGCAGTACTTC | CASSQEASGAYEQYF
TRBD2 | TRBJ2-3 | NA | TRBV10-1 | TGCGCCAGCAGTGAGTCGGGACTAGCAGCCTTTTTGGATACGCAGTATTTT | CASSESGLAAFLDTQYF
NA | TRBJ1-1 | NA | TRBV18 | TGTGCCAGCTCACCCAACTCTGGGTCGGGTACTGAAGCTTTCTTT | CASSPNSGSGTEAFF
NA | TRBJ1-2 | NA | TRBV5-1 | TGCGCCAGCAGCGTAGACAGCAACTATGGCTACACCTTC | CASSVDSNYGYTF
NA | TRBJ1-1 | once | TRBV19 | TGTGCCAGTAGTAACCGGAGGGTTCGCAACACTGAAGCTTTCTTT | CASSNRRVRNTEAFF
TRBD1 | TRBJ1-5 | NA | TRBV5-1 | TGCGCCAGCAGCTTGGGAACCGGGACAGGGATCCAGCCCCAGCATTTT | CASSLGTGTGIQPQHF
NA | TRBJ1-2 | NA | TRBV2 | TGTGCCAGCATCCAAGATTTCAGGGGCGGCTACACCTTC | CASIQDFRGGYTF
TRBD1 | TRBJ2-3 | NA | TRBV5-4 | TGTGCCAGCAGCTTGGGAGGGACAGCCCGGGCAGATACGCAGTATTTT | CASSLGGTARADTQYF
NA | TRBJ2-5 | NA | TRBV5-6 | TGTGCCAGCAGCTGGTTAGGACAGCGATCAGAGACCCAGTACTTC | CASSWLGQRSETQYF
TRBD2 | TRBJ2-1 | NA | TRBV4-1 | TGCGCCAGCAGCCAAGATGAGGTAGCGGGGTACAATGAGCAGTTCTTC | CASSQDEVAGYNEQFF
TRBD1 | TRBJ1-6 | NA | TRBV18 | TGTGCCAGCAGAAAAACCGCGACAGGGGCATCACCCCTCCACTTT | CASRKTATGASPLHF
NA | TRBJ1-3 | NA | TRBV13 | TGTGCCAGCAGGAGACAGAGCTCTGGAAACACCATATATTTT | CASRRQSSGNTIYF
NA | TRBJ1-2 | NA | TRBV6-5 | TGTGCCAGCAGCCTCCCACAGGGTGACTATGGCTACACCTTC | CASSLPQGDYGYTF
NA | TRBJ2-1 | NA | TRBV21-1 | TGTGCCAGCCGGATGAGGGATGAGCAGTTCTTC | CASRMRDEQFF
TRBD1 | TRBJ1-1 | NA | TRBV6-5 | TGTGCCAGCAGCAGGGACAGGGGGACTGAAGCTTTCTTT | CASSRDRGTEAFF
TRBD1 | TRBJ2-1 | NA | TRBV6-6 | TGTGCCAGCAGTTGGGGACAGGGAGGATCCTACAATGAGCAGTTCTTC | CASSWGQGGSYNEQFF
TRBD2 | TRBJ2-1 | NA | TRBV7-3 | TGTGCCAGCAGCTTGACGGGAGGGTACAATGAGCAGTTCTTC | CASSLTGGYNEQFF
NA | TRBJ1-2 | once | TRBV3-1/TRBV3-2 | TGTGCCAGCAGCCAAAGATTACCTATTCGACAGACTAACTATGGCTACACCTTC | CASSQRLPIRQTNYGYTF
TRBD2 | TRBJ2-7 | NA | TRBV11-2 | TGTGCCAGCAGCTTAAGAGAAAGAGCGGGGGGGTACCACGAGCAGTACTTC | CASSLRERAGGYHEQYF
NA | TRBJ1-5 | NA | TRBV6-1 | TGTGCCAGCAGTGAGGGGCAGGGCAATCAGCCCCAGCATTTT | CASSEGQGNQPQHF
NA | TRBJ2-2 | NA | TRBV9 | TGTGCCAGCAGCGTAGGAGGGCAGGCCACCGGGGAGCTGTTTTTT | CASSVGGQATGELFF